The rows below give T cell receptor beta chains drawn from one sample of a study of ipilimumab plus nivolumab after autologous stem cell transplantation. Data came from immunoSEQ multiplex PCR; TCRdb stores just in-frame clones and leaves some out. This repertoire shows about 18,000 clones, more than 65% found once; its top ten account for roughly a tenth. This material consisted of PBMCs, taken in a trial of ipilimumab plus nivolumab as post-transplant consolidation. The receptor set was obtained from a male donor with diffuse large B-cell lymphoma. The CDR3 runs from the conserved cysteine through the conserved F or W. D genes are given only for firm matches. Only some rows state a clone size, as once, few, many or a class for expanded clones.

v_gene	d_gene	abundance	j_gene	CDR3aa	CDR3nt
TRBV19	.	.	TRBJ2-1	CASKKQVSYNEQFF	TGTGCCAGCAAAAAGCAGGTTTCCTACAATGAGCAGTTCTTC
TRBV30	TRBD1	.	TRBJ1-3	CAWSVQGRNTIYF	TGTGCCTGGAGTGTACAGGGGCGAAACACCATATATTTT
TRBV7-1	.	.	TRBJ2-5	CASSPIPETGQYF	TGTGCCAGCAGCCCCATCCCCGAGACGGGGCAGTACTTC
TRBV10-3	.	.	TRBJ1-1	CAISEFGTMEAFF	TGTGCCATCAGTGAGTTTGGGACAATGGAAGCTTTCTTT
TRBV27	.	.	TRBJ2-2	CASSLRSSLTTGELFF	TGTGCCAGCAGTCTACGTTCAAGTCTGACTACCGGGGAGCTGTTTTTT
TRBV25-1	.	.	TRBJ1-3	CASTFGNTIYF	TGTGCCAGCACCTTTGGAAACACCATATATTTT
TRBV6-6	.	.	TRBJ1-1	CASSYSAGTTEAFF	TGTGCCAGCAGTTACTCGGCAGGGACCACTGAAGCTTTCTTT
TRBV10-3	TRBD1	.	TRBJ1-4	CATATGALATNEKLFF	TGTGCCACCGCAACAGGGGCCCTTGCAACTAATGAAAAACTGTTTTTT
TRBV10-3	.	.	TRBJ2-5	CAISVQGEAETQYF	TGTGCCATCAGTGTACAGGGAGAGGCGGAGACCCAGTACTTC
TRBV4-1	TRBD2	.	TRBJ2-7	CASSQTLALGDYEQYF	TGCGCCAGCAGCCAAACACTAGCGCTGGGGGACTACGAGCAGTACTTC
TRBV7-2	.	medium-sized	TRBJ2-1	CASSLEGFSYNEQFF	TGTGCCAGCAGCTTAGAAGGGTTCTCCTACAATGAGCAGTTCTTC
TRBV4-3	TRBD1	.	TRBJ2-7	CASSLSGTGVSYEQYF	TGCGCCAGCAGCCTCTCCGGGACAGGTGTCTCCTACGAGCAGTACTTC
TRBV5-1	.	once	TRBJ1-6	CASSSGTPTLPLHF	TGCGCCAGCAGCTCCGGGACGCCCACTCTTCCCCTCCACTTT
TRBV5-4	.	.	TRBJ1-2	CASSRDGNYGYTF	TGTGCCAGCAGCCGTGACGGGAACTATGGCTACACCTTC
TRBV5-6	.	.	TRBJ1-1	CASSLPAGADTEAFF	TGTGCCAGCAGCTTACCCGCTGGCGCGGACACTGAAGCTTTCTTT
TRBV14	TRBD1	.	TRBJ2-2	CASSRGQGSTGELFF	TGTGCCAGCAGCCGGGGACAGGGGAGCACCGGGGAGCTGTTTTTT
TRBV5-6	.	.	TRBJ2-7	CASSLGGDFYEQYF	TGTGCCAGCAGCTTGGGTGGCGACTTCTACGAGCAGTACTTC
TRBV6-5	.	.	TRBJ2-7	CASRTGGLSYEQYF	TGTGCCAGCAGGACCGGGGGTCTCTCCTACGAGCAGTACTTC
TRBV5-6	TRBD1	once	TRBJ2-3	CASSVWTGLSTDTQYF	TGTGCCAGCAGCGTGTGGACAGGTTTAAGCACAGATACGCAGTATTTT
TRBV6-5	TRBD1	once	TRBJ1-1	CASSYSPGTGAAEAFF	TGTGCCAGCAGTTACAGTCCCGGGACAGGGGCCGCTGAAGCTTTCTTT
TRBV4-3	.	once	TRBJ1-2	CASSQDALWSYGYTF	TGCGCCAGCAGCCAAGACGCCCTCTGGAGCTATGGCTACACCTTC
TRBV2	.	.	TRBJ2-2	CASRGTNTGELFF	TGTGCCAGCAGGGGGACTAACACCGGGGAGCTGTTTTTT
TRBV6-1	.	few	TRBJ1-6	CASSEFSGSPLHF	TGTGCCAGCAGTGAATTTTCAGGATCACCCCTCCACTTT
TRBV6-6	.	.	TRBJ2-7	CASSRPSSYEQYF	TGTGCCAGCAGTAGACCGAGCTCCTACGAGCAGTACTTC
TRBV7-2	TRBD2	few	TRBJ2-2	CASSPRQGLAGGLAGELFF	TGTGCCAGCAGCCCTCGTCAGGGACTAGCGGGGGGGCTCGCCGGGGAGCTGTTTTTT
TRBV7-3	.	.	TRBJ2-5	CASRKGPGETQYF	TGTGCCAGCAGGAAGGGCCCAGGGGAGACCCAGTACTTC
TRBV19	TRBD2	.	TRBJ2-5	CASRASGGETQYF	TGTGCCAGTAGGGCTAGCGGGGGGGAGACCCAGTACTTC
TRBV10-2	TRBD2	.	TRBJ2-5	CASSETSAQETQYF	TGCGCCAGCAGTGAGACTAGCGCGCAAGAGACCCAGTACTTC
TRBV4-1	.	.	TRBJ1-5	CASSQDLRTNQPQHF	TGCGCCAGCAGCCAAGACCTACGCACAAATCAGCCCCAGCATTTT
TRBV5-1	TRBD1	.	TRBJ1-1	CASSPTGAGSTEAFF	TGCGCCAGCAGCCCAACAGGGGCAGGTAGTACTGAAGCTTTCTTT
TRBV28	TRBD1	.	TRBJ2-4	CASSTGEGQNIQYF	TGTGCCAGCAGTACAGGGGAAGGGCAAAACATTCAGTACTTC